This T cell receptor (beta chain) appears in the sequencing data of a study of blood T cell repertoires in COVID-19. Looking at the study overall: Some COVID-19 samples were acute and others convalescent; all came from the United States, Italy and Spain. In each case, the material was cDNA or gDNA derived from T cells, B-cell-depleted T cells, or PBMCs.

Original analysis: It was from reference gene primer amplification that nucleated cell counts were estimated. The assay was immunoSEQ multiplex PCR, and TCRdb's table has in-frame clones only and misses some. D and trimming were read from the DNA, whereas the V and J calls and clone size are those reported in that table. The table includes approximately 130,000 clones, more than 80% detected once. Per the germline V gene, CDR1 is SGHRS and CDR2 is YFSETQ. The germline V and J ends were trimmed by 4 bases and 4 bases, with 14 bases remaining between them. The CDR3 spans 14 residues. This clone was picked up one time.

Sequenced sample: peripheral blood. The rearrangement links TRBV5-1 to TRBJ1-2; no clear D gene. The receptor was isolated from a human donor in a cohort sampled during active COVID-19. For the CDR3, the DNA is TGCGCCAGCAGCCCCGGAGGAGCGACCTATGGCTACACCTTC. It specifies CASSPGGATYGYTF.